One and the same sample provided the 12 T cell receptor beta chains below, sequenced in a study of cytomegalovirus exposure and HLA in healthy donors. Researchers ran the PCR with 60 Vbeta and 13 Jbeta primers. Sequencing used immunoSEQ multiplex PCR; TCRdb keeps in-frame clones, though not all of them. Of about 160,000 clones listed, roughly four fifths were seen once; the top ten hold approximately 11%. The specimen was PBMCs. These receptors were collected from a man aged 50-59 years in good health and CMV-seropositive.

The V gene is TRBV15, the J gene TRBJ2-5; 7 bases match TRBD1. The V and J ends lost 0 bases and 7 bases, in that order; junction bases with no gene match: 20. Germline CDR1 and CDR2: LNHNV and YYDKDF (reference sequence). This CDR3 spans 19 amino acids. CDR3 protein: CATSREERAWTGRGGTQYF. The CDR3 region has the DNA TGTGCCACCAGCAGAGAAGAACGAGCCTGGACAGGCCGCGGAGGGACCCAGTACTTC.

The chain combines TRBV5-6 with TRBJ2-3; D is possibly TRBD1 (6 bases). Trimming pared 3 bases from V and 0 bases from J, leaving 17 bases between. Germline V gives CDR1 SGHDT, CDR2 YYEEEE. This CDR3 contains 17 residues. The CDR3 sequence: CASSYHSGAISTDTQYF. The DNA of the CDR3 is TGTGCCAGCAGCTATCACTCAGGGGCTATTAGCACAGATACGCAGTATTTT.

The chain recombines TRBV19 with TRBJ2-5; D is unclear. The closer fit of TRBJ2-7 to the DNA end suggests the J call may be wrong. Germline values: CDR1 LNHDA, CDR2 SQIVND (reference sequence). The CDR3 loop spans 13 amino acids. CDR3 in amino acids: CASSIGHFYEQYF. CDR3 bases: TGTGCCAGTAGTATAGGACACTTCTACGAGCAGTACTTC.

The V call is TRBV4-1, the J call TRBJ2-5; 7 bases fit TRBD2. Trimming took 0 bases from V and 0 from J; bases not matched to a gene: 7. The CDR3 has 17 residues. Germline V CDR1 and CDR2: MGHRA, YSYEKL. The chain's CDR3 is CASSQDGGGLYQETQYF. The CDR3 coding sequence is TGCGCCAGCAGCCAAGATGGCGGGGGTTTGTACCAAGAGACCCAGTACTTC.

In nucleotides, the CDR3 is TGCGCCAGCAGCCAAGCCGGGGGTCTGGATACGCAGTATTTT. Amino acid sequence: CASSQAGGLDTQYF. The chain carries TRBV4-1 and TRBJ2-3, with D possibly TRBD2 on 6 matching bases. V was shortened by 1 base and J by 6 bases, with 11 bases between the two germline ends. This CDR3 contains 14 residues. Germline values: CDR1 MGHRA, CDR2 YSYEKL.

This chain's CDR3 is CASTPIRGNSYEQYF. The CDR3 DNA reads as TGTGCCAGCACCCCTATAAGGGGGAACTCCTACGAGCAGTACTTC. The chain employs TRBV27 and TRBJ2-7; a possible D gene is TRBD1 (6 bases). CDR1 and CDR2 (germline): MNHEY, SMNVEV (reference sequence). The CDR3 length is 15 residues. The V and J ends lost 7 bases and 0 bases respectively, with 16 bases between them.

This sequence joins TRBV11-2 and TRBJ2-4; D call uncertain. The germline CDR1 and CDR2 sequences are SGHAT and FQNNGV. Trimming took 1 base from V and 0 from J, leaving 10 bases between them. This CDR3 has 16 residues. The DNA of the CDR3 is TGTGCCAGCAGCTTAGGAGGCCTCCTAGCCAAAAACATTCAGTACTTC. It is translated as CASSLGGLLAKNIQYF.

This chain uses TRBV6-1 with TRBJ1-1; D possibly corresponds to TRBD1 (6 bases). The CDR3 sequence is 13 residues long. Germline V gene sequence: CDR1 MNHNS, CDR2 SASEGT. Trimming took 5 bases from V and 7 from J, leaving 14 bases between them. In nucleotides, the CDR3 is TGTGCCAGCAGTCTCCGGACAGCAAGTGAAGCTTTCTTT. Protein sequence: CASSLRTASEAFF.

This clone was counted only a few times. This CDR3 is CASSYSGSGETQYF. CDR3 bases: TGTGCCAGCAGCTATAGCGGGAGCGGAGAGACCCAGTACTTC. This sequence joins TRBV7-2 and TRBJ2-5; the match to TRBD2 covers 9 bases. Germline V gene data show CDR1 as SGHTA and CDR2 as FQGNSA. CDR3 length: 14 residues. The junction had 4 bases not matched to a gene; V was cut back by 4 bases and J by 4 bases.

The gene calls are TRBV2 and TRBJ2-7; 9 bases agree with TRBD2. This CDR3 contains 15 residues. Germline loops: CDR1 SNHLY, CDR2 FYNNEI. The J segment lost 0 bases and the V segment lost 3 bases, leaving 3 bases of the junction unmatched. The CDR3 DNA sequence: TGTGCCAGCAGTGATCCGCGGGGGGGCTCCTACGAGCAGTACTTC. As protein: CASSDPRGGSYEQYF.

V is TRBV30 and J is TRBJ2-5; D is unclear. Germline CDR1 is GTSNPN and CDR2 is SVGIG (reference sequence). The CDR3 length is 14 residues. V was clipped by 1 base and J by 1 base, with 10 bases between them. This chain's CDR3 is CAWSAQSLQETQYF. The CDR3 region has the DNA TGTGCCTGGAGTGCGCAGTCCCTCCAAGAGACCCAGTACTTC. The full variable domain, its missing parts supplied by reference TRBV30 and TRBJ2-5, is SQTIHQWPATLVQPVGSPLSLECTVEGTSNPNLYWYRQAAGRGLQLLFYSVGIGQISSEVPQNLSASRPQDRQFILSSKKLLLSDSGFYLCAWSAQSLQETQYFGPGTRLLVL.

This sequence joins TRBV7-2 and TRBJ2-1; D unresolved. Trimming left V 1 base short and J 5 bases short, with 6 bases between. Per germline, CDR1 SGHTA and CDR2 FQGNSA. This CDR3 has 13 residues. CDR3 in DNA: TGTGCCAGCAGCTTAGGGCCTGACAATGAGCAGTTCTTC. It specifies CASSLGPDNEQFF. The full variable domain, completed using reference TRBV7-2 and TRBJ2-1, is GAGVSQSPSNKVTEKGKDVELRCDPISGHTALYWYRQSLGQGLEFLIYFQGNSAPDKSGLPSDRFSAERTGGSVSTLTIQRTQQEDSAVYLCASSLGPDNEQFFGPGTRLTVL.